This T cell receptor beta chain was recovered during a study of shared clonotypes between healthy human individuals. Study-wide background: Per donor, three plates held CD4 naive cells, three held CD4 memory, two held CD8 naive and one held CD8 memory.

This CDR3 has 13 amino acids. Between the trimmed V and J ends, which lost 4 bases and 5 bases, there was a span of 12 bases. Germline V CDR1 and CDR2: SGHDT, YYEEEE. Subsets obtained from CD4+ cells comprised CD45RA+ naive and CD45RA-negative memory cells. Sequencing was performed with immunoSEQ multiplex PCR; in TCRdb, only in-frame clones are kept and a portion is missing. The table lists roughly 300,000 clones, around 79% of them singletons, with more than 9% in the top ten. The material sequenced was memory CD4+ T cells sorted from blood. Subset in this sample: CD45RA-negative fraction. V is TRBV5-6 and J is TRBJ2-5; possibly TRBD2 for D (5 bases). This receptor was taken from a man aged 30 to 39 in good health. DNA of the CDR3: TGTGCCAGCAGCCGGGCGGGCGCGGAGACCCAGTACTTC. This sequence encodes CASSRAGAETQYF.